These 20 T cell receptor beta chains originate from one sample sequenced in a study of blood T cell repertoires in COVID-19. The repertoire was sequenced with immunoSEQ multiplex PCR; TCRdb's copy has only in-frame clones and lacks some. The data show 490,000 or so clones, roughly nine tenths seen once. Sequencing input: PBMCs or T cells enriched from blood (not recorded which). Receptors were obtained from a woman aged 55 to 70 who had recovered from COVID-19.

CDR3 coding DNA: TGTGCCAGCAGCCAAGTCGCAGGGGATTCCTATAATTCACCCCTCCACTTT. Protein: CASSQVAGDSYNSPLHF. The V call is TRBV3-1 (or the pseudogene TRBV3-2), the J call TRBJ1-6, with a tentative D call TRBD1 (6 bases). CDR3 length: 17 residues. Per germline, CDR1 LGHDT and CDR2 YNNKEL (reference sequence). Trimming took 1 base from V and 1 from J, leaving 11 bases between them.

The chain carries TRBV3-1 (or the pseudogene TRBV3-2) and TRBJ1-1; 9 nucleotides match TRBD1. Trimming cost V 2 bases and J 4 bases; bases outside gene matches: 8. CDR3 length: 16 residues. Germline V gene data show CDR1 as LGHDT and CDR2 as YNNKEL (reference sequence). The CDR3 region has the DNA TGTGCCAGCAGCCAAAGGACAGGGGTCGGTGGCACTGAAGCTTTCTTT. Amino acids: CASSQRTGVGGTEAFF.

The chain carries TRBV7-6 and TRBJ1-3; 9 bases are shared with TRBD1. Trimming at V came to 2 bases and at J to 1 base, leaving 3 bases not matched to a gene. The CDR3 consists of 16 residues. CDR1 and CDR2 (germline): SGHVS, FNYEAQ. CDR3 protein: CASSLIGTGSGNTIYF. Here the CDR3 DNA reads TGTGCCAGCAGCTTAATCGGGACAGGGTCTGGAAACACCATATATTTT.

The V call is TRBV3-1 (or the pseudogene TRBV3-2), the J call TRBJ1-6; 8 bases fit TRBD1. CDR3 length equals 16 residues. The V segment lost 3 bases and the J segment 7 bases; nucleotides outside the gene matches: 8. The germline V gene encodes CDR1 LGHDT and CDR2 YNNKEL (reference sequence). The CDR3 protein is CASSQGRGLRNSPLHF. As DNA, the CDR3 is TGTGCCAGCAGCCAGGGCAGGGGGCTTCGCAATTCACCCCTCCACTTT.

The V gene is TRBV5-8, the J gene TRBJ2-1; 13 positions match TRBD2. Trimming removed 4 bases from V and 7 bases from J; junction bases left unmatched: 5. The CDR3 loop spans 15 amino acids. Per the germline V gene, CDR1 is SGHTS and CDR2 is YDEGEE. CDR3 loop: CASSRTSGGVNEQFF. DNA of the CDR3: TGTGCCAGCAGCCGCACTAGCGGGGGGGTTAATGAGCAGTTCTTC.

The CDR3 here is CASSVAIRAGETQYF. CDR3 sequence (DNA): TGTGCCAGCAGCGTAGCTATCAGGGCGGGGGAGACCCAGTACTTC. This rearrangement joins TRBV9 to TRBJ2-5; weak D call: TRBD2 (6 bases). The CDR3 loop spans 15 amino acids. The V gene's germline CDR1 is SGDLS and CDR2 YYNGEE. Trimming left V 0 bases short and J 5 bases short, with 14 bases between.

The chain couples TRBV5-4 to TRBJ1-4, with 10 nucleotides matching TRBD1. Trimming at V came to 3 bases and at J to 2 bases, leaving 10 bases not matched to a gene. The CDR3 is 18 amino acids. Germline V lookup: CDR1 SGHNT, CDR2 YYREEE (reference sequence). The CDR3 nucleotides are TGTGCCAGCAGCTACCGGGACAGGGGATTAAAGACTAATGAAAAACTGTTTTTT. It specifies CASSYRDRGLKTNEKLFF.

The V gene is TRBV18, the J gene TRBJ2-3, with TRBD2 identical over 8 bases. Trimming took 3 bases from V and 2 from J; bases not matched to a gene: 7. The V gene's germline CDR1 is KGHSH and CDR2 LQKENI. The CDR3 covers 16 residues. The DNA for the CDR3 is TGTGCCAGCTCACCGGGAGCGGGGGTCATCACAGATACGCAGTATTTT. Its translation: CASSPGAGVITDTQYF.

The chain has TRBV30 and TRBJ1-2, with a possible D match to TRBD1 (5 bases). CDR1 is GTSNPN, CDR2 SVGIG, per germline (reference sequence). The CDR3 is 13 residues long. The V gene lost 5 bases and the J gene lost 7 bases, with 17 bases spanning the gap. CDR3 residues: CAWWNTQRGGYTF. CDR3 bases: TGTGCCTGGTGGAACACCCAAAGGGGTGGCTACACCTTC.

The V and J genes are TRBV5-1 and TRBJ2-3; maybe TRBD2 (7 bases). CDR1 and CDR2 from the germline V gene are SGHRS and YFSETQ. This CDR3 has 19 amino acids. Trimming shortened V by 3 bases and J by 5 bases, and 28 bases separated the two germline ends. In DNA, the CDR3 is TGCGCCAGCAGCTCACCTCGATTGGCGGGGGAGACAGGAGGAGATACGCAGTATTTT. Translating it yields CASSSPRLAGETGGDTQYF.

The CDR3, as DNA: TGCGCCAGCAGCCAGACCGTACTTACTAATAGCAATCAGCCCCAGCATTTT. Encoded protein: CASSQTVLTNSNQPQHF. V usage is TRBV4-1 and J usage is TRBJ1-5, with D unclear. Germline V lookup: CDR1 MGHRA, CDR2 YSYEKL. The germline V and J ends were trimmed by 3 bases and 0 bases, with 15 bases remaining between them. The CDR3 covers 17 residues.

Written as DNA, the CDR3 is TGTGCCAGCAGTGAAGTGGAGTACCGAGAGACCCAGTACTTC. This translates into CASSEVEYRETQYF. The chain uses TRBV2 and TRBJ2-5, with D hard to call. The CDR3 spans 14 residues. V lost 1 base to trimming and J lost 4 bases, with 10 bases between them. Germline V gene sequence: CDR1 SNHLY, CDR2 FYNNEI.

The chain carries TRBV5-4 and TRBJ2-3; D remains ambiguous. V shed 1 base and J shed 0 bases, with 12 bases lying between them. CDR1 and CDR2 (germline): SGHNT, YYREEE (reference sequence). The CDR3 is made up of 16 amino acids. As DNA, the CDR3 is TGTGCCAGCAGCTTGTTACAATATCCTAGCACAGATACGCAGTATTTT. This gives the protein CASSLLQYPSTDTQYF.

The rearrangement uses TRBV6-6 and TRBJ2-3, with 9 bases matching TRBD1. The ends lost 4 bases at V and 4 bases at J; junction bases unmatched: 6. Germline V gene lookup returns CDR1 MNHNY and CDR2 SVGAGI (reference sequence). The CDR3 has 15 amino acids. The CDR3 spells CASSSGTGMADTQYF. Here the CDR3 DNA reads TGTGCCAGCAGTTCGGGGACAGGGATGGCAGATACGCAGTATTTT.

This clone has just one count. This chain joins TRBV5-1 and TRBJ1-2, with D hard to call. Trimming took off 1 base at V and 5 bases at J, with 15 bases between the two ends. This CDR3 region has 15 residues. CDR1 is SGHRS, CDR2 YFSETQ, per germline. CDR3 region: CASSLSQSAGYGYTF. The CDR3 DNA reads TGCGCCAGCAGCTTGAGCCAATCTGCCGGGTATGGCTACACCTTC.

On this clone itself: This CDR3 is also generated by other DNA sequences in the sample. The rearrangement uses TRBV5-1 and TRBJ1-4; TRBD1 is a possible D gene (5 bases). Germline assignment: CDR1 SGHRS and CDR2 YFSETQ. This CDR3 contains 13 residues. Deletions cut 3 bases from V and 5 bases from J, with 8 bases between. CDR3 nucleotides: TGCGCCAGCAGCTCCCAGGGAAATGAAAAACTGTTTTTT. Translating gives CASSSQGNEKLFF.

V gene TRBV5-4 combines with J gene TRBJ2-6; 8 bases fit TRBD2. Germline lookup yields CDR1 SGHNT and CDR2 YYREEE (reference sequence). The V gene end was trimmed by 5 bases and the J gene end by 8 bases; junction bases not matched to a gene: 18. The CDR3 is 18 amino acids. The CDR3 bases are TGTGCCAGCAGTCGGGGGGGACTCCAGGGAGGTAAAACCAACGTCCTGACTTTC. Residues: CASSRGGLQGGKTNVLTF.

The gene calls are TRBV15 and TRBJ1-3; D uncertain. Germline V gene sequence: CDR1 LNHNV, CDR2 YYDKDF (reference sequence). V was trimmed by 1 base and J by 0 bases, leaving 10 bases between them. This CDR3 comprises 16 residues. The CDR3 nucleotides are TGTGCCACCAGCAGAGCCCCGGGGATCTCTGGAAACACCATATATTTT. Residues: CATSRAPGISGNTIYF.

The rearrangement uses TRBV5-1 and TRBJ2-3, with 9 bases fitting TRBD2. After removal of 1 base from V and 3 bases from J, the junction contained 3 bases not matched to a gene. The V gene's germline CDR1 is SGHRS and CDR2 YFSETQ. The CDR3 totals 15 residues. The CDR3 DNA sequence: TGCGCCAGCAGCTTGCGACTAGCGGTGACAGATACGCAGTATTTT. Its translation: CASSLRLAVTDTQYF.

The rearrangement joins TRBV9 to TRBJ2-6, with D possibly TRBD1 on 5 matching bases. There are 20 residues in the CDR3. Trimming took 3 bases from V and 0 from J, leaving 22 bases between them. The germline V gene encodes CDR1 SGDLS and CDR2 YYNGEE. The CDR3, as DNA: TGTGCCAGCAGCGCCCCCAAGCAGGGCAGGGCAGACTCTGGGGCCAACGTCCTGACTTTC. Its translation is CASSAPKQGRADSGANVLTF.